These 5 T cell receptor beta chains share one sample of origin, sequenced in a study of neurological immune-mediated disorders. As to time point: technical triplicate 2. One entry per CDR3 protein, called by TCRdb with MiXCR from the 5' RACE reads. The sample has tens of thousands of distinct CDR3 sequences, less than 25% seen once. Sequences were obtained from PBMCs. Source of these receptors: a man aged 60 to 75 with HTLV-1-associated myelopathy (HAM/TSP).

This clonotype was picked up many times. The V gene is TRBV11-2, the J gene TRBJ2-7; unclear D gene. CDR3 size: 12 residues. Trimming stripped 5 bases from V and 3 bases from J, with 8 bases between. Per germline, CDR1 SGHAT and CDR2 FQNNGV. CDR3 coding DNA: TGTGCCAGCAGCGCCAACCGCTACGAGCAGTACTTC. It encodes CASSANRYEQYF.

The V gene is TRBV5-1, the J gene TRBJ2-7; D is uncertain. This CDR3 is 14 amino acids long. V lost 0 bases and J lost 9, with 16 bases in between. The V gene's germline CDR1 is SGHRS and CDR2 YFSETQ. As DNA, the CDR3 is TGCGCCAGCAGCTTGGTCCGGCGGTTGGGTGCGCAGTACTTC. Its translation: CASSLVRRLGAQYF.

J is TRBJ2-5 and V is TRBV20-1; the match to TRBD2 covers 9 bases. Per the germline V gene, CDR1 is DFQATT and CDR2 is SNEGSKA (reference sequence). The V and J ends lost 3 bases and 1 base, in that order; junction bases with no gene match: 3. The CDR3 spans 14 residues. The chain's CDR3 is CSARVSGSQETQYF. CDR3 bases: TGCAGTGCTAGGGTTAGCGGGAGCCAAGAGACCCAGTACTTC.

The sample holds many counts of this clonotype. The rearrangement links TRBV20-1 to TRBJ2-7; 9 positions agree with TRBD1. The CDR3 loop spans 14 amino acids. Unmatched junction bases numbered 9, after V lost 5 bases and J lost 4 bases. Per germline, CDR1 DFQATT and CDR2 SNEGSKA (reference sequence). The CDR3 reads CSAWRGQGSYEQYF. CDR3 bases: TGCAGTGCTTGGCGAGGACAGGGGTCGTACGAGCAGTACTTC.

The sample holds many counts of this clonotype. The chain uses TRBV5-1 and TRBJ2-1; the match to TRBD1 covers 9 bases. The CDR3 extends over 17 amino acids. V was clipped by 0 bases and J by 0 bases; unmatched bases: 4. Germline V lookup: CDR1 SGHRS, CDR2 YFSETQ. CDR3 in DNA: TGCGCCAGCAGCTTGGGACAGGGGGTGGCCTCCTACAATGAGCAGTTCTTC. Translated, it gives CASSLGQGVASYNEQFF.